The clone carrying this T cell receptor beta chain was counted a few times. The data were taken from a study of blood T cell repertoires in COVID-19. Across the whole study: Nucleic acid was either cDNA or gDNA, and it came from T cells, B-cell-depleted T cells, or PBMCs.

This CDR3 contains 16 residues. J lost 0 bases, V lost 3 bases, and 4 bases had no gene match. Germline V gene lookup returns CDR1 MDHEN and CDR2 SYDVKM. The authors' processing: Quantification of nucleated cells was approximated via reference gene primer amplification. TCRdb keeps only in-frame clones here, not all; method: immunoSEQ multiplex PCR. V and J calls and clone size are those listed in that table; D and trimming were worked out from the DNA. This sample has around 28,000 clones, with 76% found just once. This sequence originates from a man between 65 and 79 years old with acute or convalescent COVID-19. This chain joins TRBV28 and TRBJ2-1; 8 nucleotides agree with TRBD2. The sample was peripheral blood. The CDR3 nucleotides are TGTGCCAGCAGTTTGGAGCGGGGGAACTCCTACAATGAGCAGTTCTTC. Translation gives CASSLERGNSYNEQFF.